These T cell receptor beta chains were read from a single sample in a study of technical replicates of blood from a handful of donors. The method was immunoSEQ multiplex PCR; TCRdb's version includes in-frame clones alone and lacks a portion of them. The table includes about 70,000 clones, roughly nine tenths detected once. The specimen was PBMCs. Receptors were obtained from a human donor in good health. Some clones in this sample may be carry-over from other donors' samples. The CDR3 runs from the conserved cysteine through the conserved F or W. Each record gives: V gene, clone size, J gene, D gene, CDR3 protein, CDR3 DNA. A D gene is named only where the DNA matches it firmly. Part of the rows lack a size; the others show once, few, many or a class for expanded clones.

V gene: TRBV7-8; clone size: .; J gene: TRBJ2-1; D gene: TRBD2; CDR3 protein: CASSPNPGLELGNEQFF; CDR3 DNA: TGTGCCAGCAGCCCCAACCCCGGACTAGAATTAGGCAATGAGCAGTTCTTC
V gene: TRBV27; clone size: .; J gene: TRBJ1-2; D gene: .; CDR3 protein: CASSFRGSLNYGYTF; CDR3 DNA: TGTGCCAGCAGTTTCCGAGGGTCCCTGAACTATGGCTACACCTTC
V gene: TRBV4-3; clone size: .; J gene: TRBJ2-1; D gene: .; CDR3 protein: CASSQGWGGAGNEQFF; CDR3 DNA: TGCGCCAGCAGCCAAGGTTGGGGGGGGGCGGGCAATGAGCAGTTCTTC
V gene: TRBV7-9; clone size: .; J gene: TRBJ1-1; D gene: .; CDR3 protein: CASRYGSAFTEAFF; CDR3 DNA: TGTGCCAGCAGGTACGGGAGCGCGTTCACTGAAGCTTTCTTT
V gene: TRBV7-9; clone size: .; J gene: TRBJ2-7; D gene: TRBD2; CDR3 protein: CASSEGLAGLSAYEQYF; CDR3 DNA: TGTGCCAGCAGCGAGGGACTAGCGGGCCTGAGCGCCTACGAGCAGTACTTC
V gene: TRBV11-1; clone size: .; J gene: TRBJ1-2; D gene: .; CDR3 protein: CASTPLDTYGYTF; CDR3 DNA: TGTGCCAGCACTCCCCTTGACACTTATGGCTACACCTTC
V gene: TRBV30; clone size: .; J gene: TRBJ1-5; D gene: .; CDR3 protein: CAWSWGQGNQPQHF; CDR3 DNA: TGTGCCTGGAGTTGGGGGCAGGGGAATCAGCCCCAGCATTTT
V gene: TRBV2; clone size: .; J gene: TRBJ2-5; D gene: TRBD2; CDR3 protein: CASRPGGGTSGSPQGETQYF; CDR3 DNA: TGTGCCAGCCGGCCCGGGGGTGGTACTAGCGGGAGCCCACAAGGGGAGACCCAGTACTTC
V gene: TRBV2; clone size: .; J gene: TRBJ1-5; D gene: .; CDR3 protein: CASSEIQGGQPQHF; CDR3 DNA: TGTGCCAGCAGTGAAATCCAGGGTGGGCAGCCCCAGCATTTT
V gene: TRBV30; clone size: .; J gene: TRBJ1-2; D gene: .; CDR3 protein: CAWSIGDNYGYTF; CDR3 DNA: TGTGCCTGGAGCATAGGGGATAACTATGGCTACACCTTC
V gene: TRBV18; clone size: .; J gene: TRBJ2-2; D gene: .; CDR3 protein: CASSPMRTGELFF; CDR3 DNA: TGTGCCAGCTCACCAATGAGAACCGGGGAGCTGTTTTTT
V gene: TRBV5-1; clone size: .; J gene: TRBJ2-1; D gene: TRBD2; CDR3 protein: CASSGGRGAYNEQFF; CDR3 DNA: TGCGCCAGCAGCGGTGGGCGGGGGGCCTACAATGAGCAGTTCTTC
V gene: TRBV4-1; clone size: .; J gene: TRBJ1-1; D gene: TRBD1; CDR3 protein: CASSPRQGQATEAFF; CDR3 DNA: TGCGCCAGCAGCCCCAGACAGGGTCAGGCCACTGAAGCTTTCTTT
V gene: TRBV5-1; clone size: .; J gene: TRBJ2-6; D gene: .; CDR3 protein: CASSYDSRSGANVLTF; CDR3 DNA: TGCGCCAGCAGCTACGACAGTCGCTCTGGGGCCAACGTCCTGACTTTC
V gene: TRBV5-4; clone size: .; J gene: TRBJ1-2; D gene: .; CDR3 protein: CASRGGSHGYTF; CDR3 DNA: TGTGCCAGCAGGGGGGGTAGCCATGGCTACACCTTC
V gene: TRBV4-1; clone size: .; J gene: TRBJ1-2; D gene: .; CDR3 protein: CASSQDTGANYGYTF; CDR3 DNA: TGCGCCAGCAGCCAAGATACAGGAGCTAACTATGGCTACACCTTC
V gene: TRBV2; clone size: .; J gene: TRBJ1-2; D gene: TRBD1; CDR3 protein: CASSRGQGGGYTF; CDR3 DNA: TGTGCCAGCAGTCGAGGACAGGGAGGCGGCTACACCTTC
V gene: TRBV9; clone size: .; J gene: TRBJ2-2; D gene: .; CDR3 protein: CASSVADSRNTGELFF; CDR3 DNA: TGTGCCAGCAGCGTAGCGGACAGTCGGAACACCGGGGAGCTGTTTTTT
V gene: TRBV6-1; clone size: .; J gene: TRBJ2-3; D gene: .; CDR3 protein: CASKTTGSRTDTQYF; CDR3 DNA: TGTGCCAGCAAGACAACCGGGAGCCGCACAGATACGCAGTATTTT
V gene: TRBV19; clone size: .; J gene: TRBJ2-5; D gene: .; CDR3 protein: CATHTEETQYF; CDR3 DNA: TGTGCCACCCACACCGAAGAGACCCAGTACTTC
V gene: TRBV6-1; clone size: .; J gene: TRBJ2-2; D gene: TRBD1; CDR3 protein: CARSGTGDTGELFF; CDR3 DNA: TGTGCCAGATCCGGGACAGGGGATACCGGGGAGCTGTTTTTT
V gene: TRBV5-4; clone size: .; J gene: TRBJ1-3; D gene: .; CDR3 protein: CASSLSGAGNTIYF; CDR3 DNA: TGTGCCAGCAGCTTGTCCGGGGCTGGAAACACCATATATTTT
V gene: TRBV6-1; clone size: once; J gene: TRBJ2-3; D gene: .; CDR3 protein: CASSEGEGADTQYF; CDR3 DNA: TGTGCCAGCAGTGAGGGGGAGGGGGCAGATACGCAGTATTTT
V gene: TRBV19; clone size: .; J gene: TRBJ1-6; D gene: .; CDR3 protein: CASSSRGSYNSPLHF; CDR3 DNA: TGTGCCAGTAGTTCCCGGGGGTCCTATAATTCACCCCTCCACTTT
V gene: TRBV7-6; clone size: .; J gene: TRBJ2-1; D gene: .; CDR3 protein: CASTSGWGPYNEQFF; CDR3 DNA: TGTGCCAGCACCAGCGGTTGGGGGCCCTACAATGAGCAGTTCTTC
V gene: TRBV5-1; clone size: .; J gene: TRBJ2-3; D gene: TRBD1; CDR3 protein: CASSQGTGTDTQYF; CDR3 DNA: TGCGCCAGCAGCCAGGGGACAGGGACCGATACGCAGTATTTT
V gene: TRBV5-1; clone size: .; J gene: TRBJ2-7; D gene: TRBD1; CDR3 protein: CASSLVTGDYEQYF; CDR3 DNA: TGCGCCAGCAGCTTGGTAACAGGGGACTACGAGCAGTACTTC
V gene: TRBV7-2; clone size: .; J gene: TRBJ2-7; D gene: TRBD1; CDR3 protein: CASRGTGAEEQYF; CDR3 DNA: TGTGCCAGCAGGGGGACAGGGGCTGAGGAGCAGTACTTC
V gene: TRBV18; clone size: .; J gene: TRBJ1-1; D gene: .; CDR3 protein: CASSPQANGNTEAFF; CDR3 DNA: TGTGCCAGCTCACCTCAGGCGAACGGGAACACTGAAGCTTTCTTT
V gene: TRBV9; clone size: .; J gene: TRBJ2-5; D gene: TRBD2; CDR3 protein: CASSSRLAVQETQYF; CDR3 DNA: TGTGCCAGCAGCTCACGACTAGCGGTACAAGAGACCCAGTACTTC
V gene: TRBV11-1; clone size: once; J gene: TRBJ1-1; D gene: .; CDR3 protein: CASMQGTEAFF; CDR3 DNA: TGTGCCAGCATGCAGGGCACTGAAGCTTTCTTT
V gene: TRBV29-1; clone size: once; J gene: TRBJ2-3; D gene: TRBD1; CDR3 protein: CSVGTGSTDTQYF; CDR3 DNA: TGCAGCGTCGGGACAGGGAGCACAGATACGCAGTATTTT
V gene: TRBV7-7; clone size: .; J gene: TRBJ2-5; D gene: TRBD1; CDR3 protein: CASSLNRGQETQYF; CDR3 DNA: TGTGCCAGCAGCTTAAACAGGGGACAAGAGACCCAGTACTTC
V gene: TRBV4-1; clone size: once; J gene: TRBJ2-1; D gene: .; CDR3 protein: CASSQELDYYYNEQFF; CDR3 DNA: TGCGCCAGCAGCCAAGAATTGGACTATTACTACAATGAGCAGTTCTTC
V gene: TRBV9; clone size: .; J gene: TRBJ2-1; D gene: .; CDR3 protein: CASSPHPFVGGSYNEQFF; CDR3 DNA: TGTGCCAGCAGCCCCCACCCCTTTGTCGGGGGCTCCTACAATGAGCAGTTCTTC
V gene: TRBV6-4; clone size: .; J gene: TRBJ2-2; D gene: TRBD1; CDR3 protein: CASSDSPGGYTGELFF; CDR3 DNA: TGTGCCAGCAGTGACTCTCCAGGGGGCTACACCGGGGAGCTGTTTTTT